The 16 T cell receptor beta chains reported below all come from one sample, sequenced in a study of vaccination and CD4 T cells after COVID-19 (dated by TCRdb to the early 2020s). The library was generated by PCR. This sample was sequenced with an Illumina iSeq 100. The public reads were reprocessed in TCRdb via fastp at Q25 and MiXCR, keeping in-frame beta chains. Entries that share a CDR3 protein sequence are merged under the most common genes and DNA. This sample holds 20,000 to 25,000 distinct CDR3 sequences; under 65% were observed only once. The leading ten clones occupy approximately 0.99% of the sample. This sample comprised CD4+ T cells from blood, obtained before SARS-CoV-2 vaccination. The receptors were gathered from a human donor who had recovered from COVID-19.

The V and J genes are TRBV20-1 and TRBJ2-7, with 13 nucleotides matching TRBD2. This CDR3 spans 16 amino acids. Germline-derived CDR1 and CDR2 are DFQATT and SNEGSKA (reference sequence). The V segment lost 7 bases and the J segment 6 bases; nucleotides outside the gene matches: 15. The CDR3 loop is CSGSSPWTSGSIEQYF. The CDR3 bases are TGCAGTGGCAGTTCCCCATGGACTAGCGGGAGCATCGAGCAGTACTTC.

The CDR3 sequence: CASSFRGLNSPLHF. CDR3 DNA: TGTGCCAGCAGTTTTCGCGGACTTAATTCACCCCTCCACTTT. The V call is TRBV12-3 or TRBV12-4, the J call TRBJ1-6; D call uncertain. The CDR3 length is 14 residues. V was clipped by 3 bases and J by 6 bases, with 9 bases between them.

The CDR3 protein is CASTSAGGPFTQYF. The CDR3 region has the DNA TGTGCCAGCACCTCAGCGGGAGGGCCCTTCACGCAGTATTTT. J is TRBJ2-3 and V is TRBV6-1; 10 nucleotides agree with TRBD2. The CDR3 has 14 residues. Losses at the gene ends were 7 bases for V and 9 bases for J; bases not matched to a gene: 10. CDR1 and CDR2 (germline): MNHNS, SASEGT.

Concerning this clonotype itself: At one boundary the junction diverges from the germline segment, which might be a read error. The J gene is TRBJ2-2, the V gene TRBV29-1, with 8 bases lining up with TRBD1. The length of the CDR3 is 16 residues. The germline V gene has CDR1 SQVTM and CDR2 ANQGSEA. The CDR3 DNA reads TGCAGCGTCAAGCGATCCGGACAGGGAAACACCGGGGAGCCGTTTTTT. It translates to CSVKRSGQGNTGEPFF.

A single count supports this clonotype. V usage is TRBV6-5 and J usage is TRBJ1-2; no firm D call. This CDR3 spans 13 amino acids. Trimming cost V 2 bases and J 4 bases, with 8 bases left between them. The germline gives CDR1 MNHEY, CDR2 SVGAGI. CDR3 in amino acids: CASSYGKRYGYTF. The CDR3 DNA is TGTGCCAGCAGTTACGGCAAGCGCTATGGCTACACCTTC.

The V call is TRBV7-3, the J call TRBJ2-1; 9 bases are a match to TRBD2. This CDR3 is built from 16 residues. V lost 5 bases to trimming and J lost 9 bases; unmatched junction nucleotides: 14. Germline V gives CDR1 SGHTA, CDR2 FQGTGA. CDR3 amino acids: CASSPLAGPTYGEQFF. The CDR3 region has the DNA TGTGCCAGCAGCCCTCTAGCGGGACCTACCTATGGTGAGCAGTTCTTC.

This chain joins TRBV15 and TRBJ2-7; 7 bases line up with TRBD1. Germline assignment: CDR1 LNHNV and CDR2 YYDKDF (reference sequence). The CDR3 covers 14 residues. Trimming cost V 1 base and J 5 bases; bases outside gene matches: 5. As DNA, the CDR3 is TGTGCCACCAGCAGAGGTGAGGGGGCTAACGAGCAGTACTTC. The encoded protein is CATSRGEGANEQYF.

The chain recombines TRBV20-1 with TRBJ2-7; 9 nucleotides align to TRBD1. CDR3 size: 12 residues. The germline V gene has CDR1 DFQATT and CDR2 SNEGSKA (reference sequence). The trim removed 1 base at V and 8 bases at J, leaving 3 bases unmatched. CDR3 loop: CSARGDRAKQYF. CDR3 nucleotides: TGCAGTGCTAGAGGGGACAGGGCAAAGCAGTACTTC.

The genes are TRBV15 and TRBJ2-7; 7 bases match TRBD2. The germline gives CDR1 LNHNV, CDR2 YYDKDF (reference sequence). The junction had 4 bases not matched to a gene; V was cut back by 0 bases and J by 2 bases. CDR3 length: 15 residues. DNA of the CDR3: TGTGCCACCAGCAGAGATTCTAGCGGTGCCTACGAGCAGTACTTC. This sequence encodes CATSRDSSGAYEQYF.

The rearrangement joins TRBV19 to TRBJ1-5; maybe TRBD1 (6 bases). In germline, CDR1 is LNHDA, CDR2 SQIVND (reference sequence). With 5 bases removed from V and 1 base from J, the gap between germline ends came to 18 bases. This CDR3 has 17 residues. In DNA form, the CDR3 reads TGTGCCAGTAGTCCCTTACCCCTCGGGGGCAGCAATCAGCCCCAGCATTTT. Translating it yields CASSPLPLGGSNQPQHF. Based on the CDR3 plus reference TRBV19 and TRBJ1-5, the full variable domain is DGGITQSPKYLFRKEGQNVTLSCEQNLNHDAMYWYRQDPGQGLRLIYYSQIVNDFQKGDIAEGYSVSREKKESFPLTVTSAQKNPTAFYLCASSPLPLGGSNQPQHFGDGTRLSIL.

The chain recombines TRBV11-2 with TRBJ2-2; TRBD2 matches 8 bases. This CDR3 has 17 amino acids. Germline CDR1 and CDR2: SGHAT and FQNNGV. Trimming took 0 bases from V and 1 from J; bases not matched to a gene: 4. The CDR3 protein is CASSLDQTSGNTGELFF. The CDR3 region has the DNA TGTGCCAGCAGCTTAGATCAAACTAGCGGGAACACCGGGGAGCTGTTTTTT.

The chain combines TRBV4-2 with TRBJ2-3; TRBD2 matches 11 bases. There are 16 residues in the CDR3. J lost 1 base, V lost 4 bases, and 4 bases had no gene match. Looked up from germline, CDR1 is LGHNA and CDR2 is YNFKEQ. The CDR3 DNA follows: TGTGCCAGCAGCCCTTTAGCGGGAGGGCGCACAGATACGCAGTATTTT. The encoded protein is CASSPLAGGRTDTQYF.

V usage is TRBV6-5 and J usage is TRBJ2-1, with D possibly being TRBD1 (6 bases). Germline CDR1 and CDR2: MNHEY and SVGAGI. CDR3 size: 14 residues. V dropped 2 bases and J dropped 4 bases, with 9 bases sitting between them. CDR3 protein: CASSYRQGYNEQFF. In DNA form, the CDR3 reads TGTGCCAGCAGTTACAGGCAGGGGTACAATGAGCAGTTCTTC.

This clonotype was seen only a few times. The rearrangement links TRBV2 to TRBJ2-3; D gene uncertain. V lost 7 bases to trimming and J lost 2 bases, with 7 bases between them. CDR3 length: 12 residues. CDR1 and CDR2 (germline): SNHLY, FYNNEI. The CDR3 DNA is TGTGCCAGCACCCAGAACACAGATACGCAGTATTTT. As protein: CASTQNTDTQYF.

The chain is built from TRBV7-8 and TRBJ2-1; 8 bases are shared with TRBD2. Germline-derived CDR1 and CDR2 are SGHVS and FQNEAQ. Unmatched junction bases numbered 5, after V lost 2 bases and J lost 5 bases. The CDR3 consists of 15 residues. This CDR3 is CASSLKRELNNEQFF. Written as DNA, the CDR3 is TGTGCCAGCAGCTTAAAGCGGGAGCTCAACAATGAGCAGTTCTTC. The variable domain in full, completed from reference TRBV7-8 and TRBJ2-1, reads GAGVSQSPRYKVAKRGQDVALRCDPISGHVSLFWYQQALGQGPEFLTYFQNEAQLDKSGLPSDRFFAERPEGSVSTLKIQRTQQEDSAVYLCASSLKRELNNEQFFGPGTRLTVL.

This clonotype was seen a few times. The V gene is TRBV7-3, the J gene TRBJ2-2; maybe TRBD2 (5 bases). Trimming took off 5 bases at V and 4 bases at J, with 17 bases between the two ends. Germline V gene lookup returns CDR1 SGHTA and CDR2 FQGTGA. The CDR3 spans 16 residues. The CDR3 region is CASSTSGGSLTGELFF. The CDR3 DNA is TGTGCCAGCAGCACAAGTGGCGGGTCCCTCACCGGGGAGCTGTTTTTT.